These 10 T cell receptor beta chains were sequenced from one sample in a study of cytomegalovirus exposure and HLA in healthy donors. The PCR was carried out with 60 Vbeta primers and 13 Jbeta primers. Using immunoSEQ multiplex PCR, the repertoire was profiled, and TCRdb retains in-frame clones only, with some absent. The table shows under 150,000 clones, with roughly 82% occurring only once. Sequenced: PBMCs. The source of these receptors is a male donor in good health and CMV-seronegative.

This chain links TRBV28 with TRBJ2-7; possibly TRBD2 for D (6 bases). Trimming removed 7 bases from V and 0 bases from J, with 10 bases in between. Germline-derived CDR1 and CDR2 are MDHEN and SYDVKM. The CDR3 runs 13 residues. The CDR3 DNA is TGTGCCAGCACCTCGACTAGCTCCTACGAGCAGTACTTC. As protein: CASTSTSSYEQYF.

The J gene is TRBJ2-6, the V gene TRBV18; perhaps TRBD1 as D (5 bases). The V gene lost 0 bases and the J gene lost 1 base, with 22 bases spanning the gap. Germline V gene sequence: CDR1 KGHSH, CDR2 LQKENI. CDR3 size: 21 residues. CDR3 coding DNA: TGTGCCAGCTCACCACCGTTTGGGCAGGGCCTTCCGATTTCTGGGGCCAACGTCCTGACTTTC. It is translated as CASSPPFGQGLPISGANVLTF. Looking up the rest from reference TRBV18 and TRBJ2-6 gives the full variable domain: NAGVMQNPRHLVRRRGQEARLRCSPMKGHSHVYWYRQLPEEGLKFMVYLQKENIIDESGMPKERFSAEFPKEGPSILRIQQVVRGDSAAYFCASSPPFGQGLPISGANVLTFGAGSRLTVL.

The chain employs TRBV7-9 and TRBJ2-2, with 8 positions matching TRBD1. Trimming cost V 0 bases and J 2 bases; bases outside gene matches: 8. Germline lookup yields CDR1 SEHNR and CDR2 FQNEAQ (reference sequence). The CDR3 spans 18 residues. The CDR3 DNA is TGTGCCAGCAGCTTAGCGTCCGGACAGGGCCAAAACACCGGGGAGCTGTTTTTT. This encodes CASSLASGQGQNTGELFF.

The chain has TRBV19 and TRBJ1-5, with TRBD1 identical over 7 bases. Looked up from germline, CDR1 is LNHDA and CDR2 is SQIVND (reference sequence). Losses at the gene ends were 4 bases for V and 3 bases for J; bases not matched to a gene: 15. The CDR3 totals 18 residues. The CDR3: CASSNLQGTDLHNQPQHF. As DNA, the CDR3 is TGTGCCAGTAGTAACTTACAGGGGACCGATCTGCACAATCAGCCCCAGCATTTT.

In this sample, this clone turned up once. The CDR3 nucleotides are TGTGCCAGTATAGCGGGAGGGCCGGAGTACACCGGGGAGCTGTTTTTT. This encodes CASIAGGPEYTGELFF. This chain joins TRBV19 and TRBJ2-2, with 11 bases matching TRBD2. The germline V gene encodes CDR1 LNHDA and CDR2 SQIVND (reference sequence). The CDR3 has 16 residues. Trimming took 7 bases from V and 3 from J; bases not matched to a gene: 7.

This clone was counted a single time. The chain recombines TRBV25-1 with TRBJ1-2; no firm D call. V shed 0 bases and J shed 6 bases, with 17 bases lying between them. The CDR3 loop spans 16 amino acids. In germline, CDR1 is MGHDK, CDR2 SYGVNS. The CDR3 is CASSEYDPTGNDGYTF. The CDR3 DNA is TGTGCCAGCAGTGAATATGACCCGACGGGAAACGATGGCTACACCTTC.

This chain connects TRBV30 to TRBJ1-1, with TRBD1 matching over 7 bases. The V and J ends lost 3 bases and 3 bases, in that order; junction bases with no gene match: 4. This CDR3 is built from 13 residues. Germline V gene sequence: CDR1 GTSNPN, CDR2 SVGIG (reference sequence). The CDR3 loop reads CAWSRQGDTEAFF. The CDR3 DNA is TGTGCCTGGAGCCGACAGGGAGACACTGAAGCTTTCTTT.

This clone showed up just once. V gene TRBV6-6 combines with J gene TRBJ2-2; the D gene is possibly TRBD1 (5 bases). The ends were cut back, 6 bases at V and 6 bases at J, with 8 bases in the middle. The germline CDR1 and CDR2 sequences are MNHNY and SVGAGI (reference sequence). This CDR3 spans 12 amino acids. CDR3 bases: TGTGCCAGCAGCTCAGGGTCCGGGGAGCTGTTTTTT. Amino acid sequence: CASSSGSGELFF.

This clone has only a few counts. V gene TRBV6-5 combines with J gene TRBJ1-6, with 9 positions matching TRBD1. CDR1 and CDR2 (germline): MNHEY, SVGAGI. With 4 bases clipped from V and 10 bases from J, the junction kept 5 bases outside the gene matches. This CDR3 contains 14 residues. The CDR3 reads CASSSGTGYSPLHF. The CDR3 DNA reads TGTGCCAGCAGTTCCGGGACAGGGTACTCACCCCTCCACTTT.

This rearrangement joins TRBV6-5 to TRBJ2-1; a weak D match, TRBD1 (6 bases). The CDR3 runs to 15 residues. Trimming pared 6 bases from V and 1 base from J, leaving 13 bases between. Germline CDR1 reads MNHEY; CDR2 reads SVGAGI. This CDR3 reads CASSLSGASYNEQFF. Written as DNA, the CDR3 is TGTGCCAGCAGCCTTTCAGGGGCTTCCTACAATGAGCAGTTCTTC.